This T cell receptor beta chain was sequenced for a study of type 1 regulatory T cells. A few counts support this clonotype. Its antigen is not known. TCRdb recomputed calls from the reads with MiXCR, one row per CDR3 protein. The data contain about 62,000 distinct CDR3 sequences, less than 65% of them singletons. Trimming stripped 1 base from V and 0 bases from J, with 7 bases between. The CDR3 runs 15 residues. This clonotype was sampled from a human donor in good health. Sequencing used cultured non-Tr1 T cells, either the whole culture or a sorted T cell fraction (not recorded which). The chain combines TRBV12-3 or TRBV12-4 with TRBJ1-5; D is unclear. The CDR3 loop is CASSLVTPSNQPQHF. The CDR3 region has the DNA TGTGCCAGCAGTTTAGTGACACCTAGCAATCAGCCCCAGCATTTT.